This note documents a single T cell receptor (beta chain) sequence. The antigen is unknown. The authors ran a second PCR of roughly 6 to 11 cycles using a sample-barcoded 5' primer and a J-beta primer mix. Every sample gave at least 3 million paired-end reads containing CDR3. TCRdb reanalysed the 5' RACE reads using MiXCR and keeps one entry per CDR3 protein. Of around 900,000 distinct CDR3 sequences listed, roughly half were seen once; the top ten hold roughly 23%. The sample is drawn from a study of blood T cells in healthy people across ages. Broader study findings: The long-lived group displayed more naive CD4+ cells, plus higher diversity, than the aged donors did. Significant beta diversity loss was already apparent by age roughly 43, declining roughly linearly.

The ends lost 1 base at V and 2 bases at J; junction bases unmatched: 6. Germline V gene lookup returns CDR1 SGHTA and CDR2 FQGNSA. This CDR3 is built from 16 residues. Staff drew roughly 10 milliliters of peripheral blood from each donor. The V and J genes are TRBV7-2 and TRBJ2-7, with 9 bases aligning to TRBD2. The TCR comes from a woman aged 60 to 75 in good health. Sequencing was done on a sample of blood. Written as DNA, the CDR3 is TGTGCCAGCAGCTTAGGGAGAGCGGGAGGTCCCTACGAGCAGTACTTC. It yields the protein CASSLGRAGGPYEQYF.